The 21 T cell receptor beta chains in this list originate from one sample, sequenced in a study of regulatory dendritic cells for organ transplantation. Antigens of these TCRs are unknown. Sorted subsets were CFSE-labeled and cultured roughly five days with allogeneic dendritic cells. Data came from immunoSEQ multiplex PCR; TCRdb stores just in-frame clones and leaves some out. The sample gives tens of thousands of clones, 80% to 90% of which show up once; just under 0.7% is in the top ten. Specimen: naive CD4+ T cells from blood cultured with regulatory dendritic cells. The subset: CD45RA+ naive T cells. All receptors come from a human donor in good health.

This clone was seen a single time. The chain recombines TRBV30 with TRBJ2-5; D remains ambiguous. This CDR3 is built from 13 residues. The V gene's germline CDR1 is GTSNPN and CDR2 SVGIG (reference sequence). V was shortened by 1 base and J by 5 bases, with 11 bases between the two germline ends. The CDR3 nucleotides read TGTGCCTGGAGTGGGAGATTTGGGGAGACCCAGTACTTC. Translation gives CAWSGRFGETQYF.

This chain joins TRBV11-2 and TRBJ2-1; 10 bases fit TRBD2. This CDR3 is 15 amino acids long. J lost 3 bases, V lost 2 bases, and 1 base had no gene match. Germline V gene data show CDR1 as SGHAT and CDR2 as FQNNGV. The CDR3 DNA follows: TGTGCCAGCAGCTTACTAGCGGGAGTCTACAATGAGCAGTTCTTC. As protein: CASSLLAGVYNEQFF.

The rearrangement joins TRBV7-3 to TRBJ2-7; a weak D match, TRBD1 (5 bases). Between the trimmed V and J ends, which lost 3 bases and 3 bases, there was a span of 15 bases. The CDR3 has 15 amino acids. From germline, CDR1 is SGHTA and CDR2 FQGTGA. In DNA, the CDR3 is TGTGCCAGCAGCTTCGACAGATCCGGCCGCTACGAGCAGTACTTC. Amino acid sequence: CASSFDRSGRYEQYF.

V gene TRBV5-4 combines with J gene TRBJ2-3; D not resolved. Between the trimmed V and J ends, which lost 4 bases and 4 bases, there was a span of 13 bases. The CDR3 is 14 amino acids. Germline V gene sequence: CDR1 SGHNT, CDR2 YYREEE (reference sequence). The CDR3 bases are TGTGCCAGCAGCGAAACCTCTGGGGCAGATACGCAGTATTTT. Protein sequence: CASSETSGADTQYF.

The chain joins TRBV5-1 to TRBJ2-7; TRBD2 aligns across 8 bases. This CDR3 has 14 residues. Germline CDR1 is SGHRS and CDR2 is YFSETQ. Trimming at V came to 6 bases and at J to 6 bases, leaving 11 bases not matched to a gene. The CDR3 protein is CASMPTSASGEQYF. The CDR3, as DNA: TGCGCCAGCATGCCGACTAGCGCCTCCGGCGAGCAGTACTTC.

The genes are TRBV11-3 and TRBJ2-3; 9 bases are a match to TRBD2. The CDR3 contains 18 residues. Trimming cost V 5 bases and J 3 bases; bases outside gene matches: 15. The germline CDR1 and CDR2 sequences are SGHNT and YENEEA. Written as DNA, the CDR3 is TGTGCCAGCAGCCCGGACCGGAGGGTAGCGGGAGAGACAGATACGCAGTATTTT. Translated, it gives CASSPDRRVAGETDTQYF.

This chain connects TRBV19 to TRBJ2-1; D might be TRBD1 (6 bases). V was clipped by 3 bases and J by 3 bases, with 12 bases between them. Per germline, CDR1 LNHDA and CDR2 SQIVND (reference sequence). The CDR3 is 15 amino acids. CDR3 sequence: CASSIRQGIYNEQFF. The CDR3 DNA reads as TGTGCCAGTAGTATCAGGCAGGGGATCTACAATGAGCAGTTCTTC.

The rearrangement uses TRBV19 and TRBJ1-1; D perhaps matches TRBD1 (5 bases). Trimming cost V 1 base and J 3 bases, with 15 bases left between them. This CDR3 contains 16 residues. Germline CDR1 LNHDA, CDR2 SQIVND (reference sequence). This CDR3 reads CASSIVSTGRDTEAFF. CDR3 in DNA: TGTGCCAGTAGTATAGTCTCTACAGGCAGGGACACTGAAGCTTTCTTT.

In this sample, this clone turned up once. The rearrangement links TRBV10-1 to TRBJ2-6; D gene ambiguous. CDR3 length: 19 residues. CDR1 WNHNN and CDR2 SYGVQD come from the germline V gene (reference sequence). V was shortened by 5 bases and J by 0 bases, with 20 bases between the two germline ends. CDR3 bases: TGCGCCAGCAGTCCCCCGTATCGAGCTCACAGCTCTGGGGCCAACGTCCTGACTTTC. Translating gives CASSPPYRAHSSGANVLTF.

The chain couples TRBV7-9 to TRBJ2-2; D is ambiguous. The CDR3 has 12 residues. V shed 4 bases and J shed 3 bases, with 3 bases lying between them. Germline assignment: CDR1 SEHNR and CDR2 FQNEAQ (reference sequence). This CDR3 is CASSSDTGELFF. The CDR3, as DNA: TGTGCCAGCAGCTCGGACACCGGGGAGCTGTTTTTT.

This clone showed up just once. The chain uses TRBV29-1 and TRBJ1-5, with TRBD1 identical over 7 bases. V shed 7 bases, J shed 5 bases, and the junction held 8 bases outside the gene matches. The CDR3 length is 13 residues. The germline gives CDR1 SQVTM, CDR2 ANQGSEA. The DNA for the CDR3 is TGCAGCGCCGCAGGGGGAACCGATCAGCCCCAGCATTTT. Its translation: CSAAGGTDQPQHF.

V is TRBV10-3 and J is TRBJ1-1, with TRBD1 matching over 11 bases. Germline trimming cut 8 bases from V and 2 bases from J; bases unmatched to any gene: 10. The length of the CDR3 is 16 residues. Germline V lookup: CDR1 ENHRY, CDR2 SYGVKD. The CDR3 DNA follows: TGTGCCATCGGCCGGGACAGGGGGTTATCAAACACTGAAGCTTTCTTT. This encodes CAIGRDRGLSNTEAFF.

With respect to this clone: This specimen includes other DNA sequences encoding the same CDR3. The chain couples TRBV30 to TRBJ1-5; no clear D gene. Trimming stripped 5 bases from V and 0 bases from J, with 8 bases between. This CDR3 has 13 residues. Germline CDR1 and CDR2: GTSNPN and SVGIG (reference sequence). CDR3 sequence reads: CAWRAASNQPQHF. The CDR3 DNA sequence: TGTGCCTGGCGGGCGGCTAGCAATCAGCCCCAGCATTTT.

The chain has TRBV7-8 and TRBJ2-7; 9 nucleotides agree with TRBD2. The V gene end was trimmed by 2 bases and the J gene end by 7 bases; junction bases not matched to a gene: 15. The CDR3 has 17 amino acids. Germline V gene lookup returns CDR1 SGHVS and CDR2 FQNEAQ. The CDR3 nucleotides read TGTGCCAGCAGCTTATATCCCAGGATAGCGGGAGTAAGTGAGCAGTACTTC. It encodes CASSLYPRIAGVSEQYF. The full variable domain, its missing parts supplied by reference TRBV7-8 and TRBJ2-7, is GAGVSQSPRYKVAKRGQDVALRCDPISGHVSLFWYQQALGQGPEFLTYFQNEAQLDKSGLPSDRFFAERPEGSVSTLKIQRTQQEDSAVYLCASSLYPRIAGVSEQYFGPGTRLTVT.

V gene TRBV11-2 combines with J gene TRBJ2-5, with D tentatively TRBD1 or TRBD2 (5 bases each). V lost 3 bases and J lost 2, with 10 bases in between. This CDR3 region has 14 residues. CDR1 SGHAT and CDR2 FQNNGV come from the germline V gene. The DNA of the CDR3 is TGTGCCAGCAGCTTCAGTGGGGGTCAAGAGACCCAGTACTTC. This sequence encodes CASSFSGGQETQYF.

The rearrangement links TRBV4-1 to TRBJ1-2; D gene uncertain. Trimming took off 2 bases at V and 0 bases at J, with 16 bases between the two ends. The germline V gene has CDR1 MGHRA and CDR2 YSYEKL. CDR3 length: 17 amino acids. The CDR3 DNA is TGCGCCAGCAGCCAATGGTCGGCATTATTAGCTAACTATGGCTACACCTTC. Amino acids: CASSQWSALLANYGYTF.

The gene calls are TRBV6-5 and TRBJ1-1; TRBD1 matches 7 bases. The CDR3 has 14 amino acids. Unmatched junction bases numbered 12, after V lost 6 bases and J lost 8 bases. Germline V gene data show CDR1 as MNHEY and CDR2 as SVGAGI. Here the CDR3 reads CASRKDREIREAFF. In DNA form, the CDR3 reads TGTGCCAGCAGGAAAGACAGGGAAATACGAGAAGCTTTCTTT.

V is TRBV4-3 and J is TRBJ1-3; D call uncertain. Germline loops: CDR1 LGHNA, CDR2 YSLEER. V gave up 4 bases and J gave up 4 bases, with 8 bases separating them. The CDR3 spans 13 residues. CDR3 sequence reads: CASSRGDGNTIYF. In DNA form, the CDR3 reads TGCGCCAGCAGCCGGGGAGACGGAAACACCATATATTTT.

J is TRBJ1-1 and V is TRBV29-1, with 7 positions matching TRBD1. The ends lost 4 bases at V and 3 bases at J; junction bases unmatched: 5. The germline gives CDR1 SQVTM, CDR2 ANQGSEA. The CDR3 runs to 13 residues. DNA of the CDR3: TGCAGCGTTGTCTGGGGACAGCACACTGAAGCTTTCTTT. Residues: CSVVWGQHTEAFF.

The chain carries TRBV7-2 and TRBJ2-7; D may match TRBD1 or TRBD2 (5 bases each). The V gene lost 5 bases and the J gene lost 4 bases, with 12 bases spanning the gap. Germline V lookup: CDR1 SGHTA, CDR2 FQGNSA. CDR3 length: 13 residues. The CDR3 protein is CASSVQGPYEQYF. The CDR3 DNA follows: TGTGCCAGCAGCGTCCAGGGACCATACGAGCAGTACTTC.

The CDR3 region has the DNA TGCAGCGTTGATCTTGGGAACTATGGCTACACCTTC. This sequence encodes CSVDLGNYGYTF. The V gene is TRBV29-1, the J gene TRBJ1-2; D remains ambiguous. Germline V CDR1 and CDR2: SQVTM, ANQGSEA. Trimming stripped 3 bases from V and 2 bases from J, with 7 bases between. The CDR3 runs 12 residues.